These 27 T cell receptor beta chains were all obtained from the same sample, sequenced in a study of spatial heterogeneity in lung cancer. Regarding the study as a whole: For expanded intratumoral alpha and beta TCRs, counts tracked tumor mutation counts.

Time point: sample taken at primary tumor resection. These receptors lack a known antigen. TCRdb processed the 5' RACE reads anew with MiXCR; each CDR3 protein has one entry. The data show about 13,000 distinct CDR3 sequences, around 6.1% seen once. Sequences were derived from lung tumor tissue, sampled at surgery. The origin of the receptors is a female donor with early-stage non-small cell lung cancer.

This clonotype showed up many times. The CDR3 here is CASNRGYQPQHF. The CDR3 DNA reads TGTGCCAGCAACCGGGGTTATCAGCCCCAGCATTTT. The chain joins TRBV6-2 or TRBV6-3 to TRBJ1-5; no definite D call. This CDR3 contains 12 residues. The ends were cut back, 7 bases at V and 5 bases at J, with 9 bases in the middle. CDR1 and CDR2 from the germline V gene are MNHEY and SVGEGT.

At least ten counts were recorded for this clonotype. V is TRBV7-6 and J is TRBJ2-1; D not certain. V gave up 4 bases and J gave up 0 bases, with 10 bases separating them. This CDR3 is built from 15 residues. Germline-derived CDR1 and CDR2 are SGHVS and FNYEAQ. The CDR3 sequence: CASSSRVASYNEQFF. In DNA, the CDR3 is TGTGCCAGCAGCTCTAGGGTAGCCTCCTACAATGAGCAGTTCTTC. The full variable domain, with the rest looked up from reference TRBV7-6 and TRBJ2-1, is GAGVSQSPRYKVTKRGQDVALRCDPISGHVSLYWYRQALGQGPEFLTYFNYEAQQDKSGLPNDRFSAERPEGSISTLTIQRTEQRDSAMYRCASSSRVASYNEQFFGPGTRLTVL.

Many counts were recorded for this clonotype. The chain uses TRBV2 and TRBJ2-2, with D possibly being TRBD1 (5 bases). The germline gives CDR1 SNHLY, CDR2 FYNNEI. The CDR3 covers 13 residues. The V end lost 6 bases, the J end lost 4 bases, and 9 bases lay between the germline ends. CDR3 in DNA: TGTGCCAGCAGGCAGGGAAGCACCGGGGAGCTGTTTTTT. Its translation is CASRQGSTGELFF.

This clonotype rates as medium-sized (0.01 to 0.1%). The chain is built from TRBV27 and TRBJ1-5, with D perhaps TRBD1 (6 bases). V lost 5 bases and J lost 4, with 12 bases in between. CDR3 size: 14 residues. Germline V gene sequence: CDR1 MNHEY, CDR2 SMNVEV (reference sequence). The DNA for the CDR3 is TGTGCCAGCAGTCCAGCAAGGGGGAATCAGCCCCAGCATTTT. This codes for CASSPARGNQPQHF.

This clonotype was counted ten times or more. V usage is TRBV4-1 and J usage is TRBJ1-1; TRBD1 might be the D (6 bases). The germline gives CDR1 MGHRA, CDR2 YSYEKL. V lost 6 bases and J lost 1, with 12 bases in between. The CDR3 has 14 residues. This CDR3 is CASRQQGANTEAFF. Here the CDR3 DNA reads TGCGCCAGCAGGCAACAGGGTGCGAACACTGAAGCTTTCTTT.

This clonotype was detected many times. The chain is built from TRBV5-1 and TRBJ2-1; the D gene is possibly TRBD1 (5 bases). Germline V CDR1 and CDR2: SGHRS, YFSETQ. V was shortened by 4 bases and J by 5 bases, with 16 bases between the two germline ends. CDR3 length equals 15 residues. DNA for the CDR3: TGCGCCAGCAGCCCCAACAGGCAGAGGCACAATGAGCAGTTCTTC. Amino acids: CASSPNRQRHNEQFF.

This clonotype was detected ten times or more. The V call is TRBV20-1, the J call TRBJ1-3; possibly TRBD1 for D (5 bases). V gave up 0 bases and J gave up 4 bases, with 10 bases separating them. Germline V CDR1 and CDR2: DFQATT, SNEGSKA (reference sequence). This CDR3 is 14 amino acids long. DNA for the CDR3: TGCAGTGCTAGAGACAGGGCGCAAGGAAACACCATATATTTT. It yields the protein CSARDRAQGNTIYF.

This sequence joins TRBV12-3 or TRBV12-4 and TRBJ1-2; a weak D match, TRBD1 (5 bases). Deletions cut 0 bases from V and 8 bases from J, with 13 bases between. This CDR3 spans 14 amino acids. The CDR3: CASSLAWTLGGYTF. The CDR3 DNA reads as TGTGCCAGCAGTTTAGCGTGGACACTGGGAGGCTACACCTTC.

This clonotype was seen repeatedly, ten times or more. This chain uses TRBV6-1 with TRBJ1-2; D is uncertain. The CDR3 totals 16 residues. Germline loops: CDR1 MNHNS, CDR2 SASEGT. The germline V and J ends were trimmed by 0 bases and 6 bases, with 17 bases remaining between them. CDR3 bases: TGTGCCAGCAGTGAAGCGGGTTTTTGGGGAGGCGATGGCTACACCTTC. Amino acids: CASSEAGFWGGDGYTF.

There are many counts of this clonotype. V is TRBV29-1 and J is TRBJ1-6; TRBD1 matches at 9 bases. CDR3 length: 13 residues. The J segment lost 5 bases and the V segment lost 6 bases, leaving 2 bases of the junction unmatched. Germline V gene lookup returns CDR1 SQVTM and CDR2 ANQGSEA. CDR3 DNA: TGCAGCGTGAGGGACAGGGATAATTCACCCCTCCACTTT. Amino acids: CSVRDRDNSPLHF.

By share, this clonotype counts as medium-sized. The junction does not match germline at one end; this may be a read error. The V and J genes are TRBV20-1 and TRBJ2-2, with 7 bases aligning to TRBD1. Germline loops: CDR1 DFQATT, CDR2 SNEGSKA (reference sequence). The CDR3 spans 14 residues. The CDR3 coding sequence is TGCAGTGCTCGAGACAGGGTGAACACCGGGGAGCTGTTTTTT. The encoded protein is CSARDRVNTGELFF.

The table lists this clonotype with many counts. This chain links TRBV29-1 with TRBJ1-1; 7 bases map to TRBD1. Germline CDR1 is SQVTM and CDR2 is ANQGSEA. With V trimmed by 5 bases and J by 5 bases, 8 bases remained unmatched. This CDR3 has 13 amino acids. The DNA of the CDR3 is TGCAGCGTTTCCAACAGGGGTGGTACTGAAGCTTTCTTT. This encodes CSVSNRGGTEAFF.

The chain uses TRBV20-1 and TRBJ2-7, with a tentative D call TRBD1 (5 bases). V was cut by 4 bases and J by 0 bases, with 16 bases left in between. The CDR3 extends over 15 amino acids. Germline V gene lookup returns CDR1 DFQATT and CDR2 SNEGSKA (reference sequence). CDR3 in DNA: TGCAGTGCTAACCCCAGGGTTGCTAGCTCCTACGAGCAGTACGTC. As protein: CSANPRVASSYEQYV.

This clonotype showed up many times. This chain uses TRBV18 with TRBJ2-1; D is undetermined. V was shortened by 0 bases and J by 4 bases, with 4 bases between the two germline ends. From germline, CDR1 is KGHSH and CDR2 LQKENI. The CDR3 length is 13 residues. The CDR3 sequence is CASSPPLYNEQFF. The CDR3 DNA follows: TGTGCCAGCTCACCACCACTGTACAATGAGCAGTTCTTC.

By share of the sample, this clonotype is medium-sized. This chain joins TRBV7-3 and TRBJ2-7, with a tentative D call TRBD2 (6 bases). The CDR3 consists of 15 residues. Trimming removed 0 bases from V and 3 bases from J, with 12 bases in between. The germline gives CDR1 SGHTA, CDR2 FQGTGA. CDR3 protein: CASSLTAGPLYEQYF. The CDR3 nucleotides read TGTGCCAGCAGCTTAACGGCGGGGCCCCTCTACGAGCAGTACTTC.

In this sample, this clonotype turned up many times. A much larger clone differs from this one at a single base, so this may be a read error. The V call is TRBV12-3 or TRBV12-4, the J call TRBJ1-6; unclear D gene. The CDR3 covers 12 residues. The CDR3 DNA reads TGTGCCAACAGTTTCAATAATTCACCCCTCCACTTT. It translates to CANSFNNSPLHF.

Ten or more counts support this clonotype. The CDR3 bases are TGTGCCAGCAGGAGATTTAGCAATCAGCCCCAGCATTTT. Encoded protein: CASRRFSNQPQHF. The V and J genes are TRBV28 and TRBJ1-5; D remains ambiguous. The CDR3 is made up of 13 amino acids. V shed 6 bases and J shed 0 bases, with 6 bases lying between them. Germline V gene sequence: CDR1 MDHEN, CDR2 SYDVKM.

This clonotype was counted many times. The rearrangement links TRBV7-8 to TRBJ1-2; D may be TRBD1 (6 bases). The CDR3 is 15 residues long. Germline V gene data show CDR1 as SGHVS and CDR2 as FQNEAQ. Trimming took 0 bases from V and 7 from J, leaving 15 bases between them. Written as DNA, the CDR3 is TGTGCCAGCAGCTTAGCGCGGGGGGGCGCCAGTGGCTACACCTTC. This sequence encodes CASSLARGGASGYTF.

This clonotype was counted many times. The rearrangement uses TRBV10-1 and TRBJ1-1; tentative D call: TRBD1 (6 bases). The ends were cut back, 10 bases at V and 3 bases at J, with 39 bases in the middle. Germline CDR1 WNHNN, CDR2 SYGVQD (reference sequence). The CDR3 runs 21 residues. The CDR3 DNA is TGCGCCATCCGGGAAACAGGTGACTTAAGGGGGGTAGGTAATAATTACACTGAAGCTTTCTTT. Translating it yields CAIRETGDLRGVGNNYTEAFF.

The chain links TRBV7-9 to TRBJ2-5; D might be TRBD1 (6 bases). Germline V lookup: CDR1 SEHNR, CDR2 FQNEAQ (reference sequence). Trimming left V 5 bases short and J 2 bases short, with 12 bases between. The CDR3 is 14 residues long. The CDR3 is CASSVGQLQETQYF. Here the CDR3 DNA reads TGTGCCAGCAGCGTGGGACAACTGCAAGAGACCCAGTACTTC.

This clonotype was recorded at least ten times. The chain recombines TRBV11-2 with TRBJ2-1; TRBD2 aligns across 13 bases. The CDR3 contains 16 residues. Germline lookup yields CDR1 SGHAT and CDR2 FQNNGV. V trimming: 4 bases; J trimming: 4 bases; junction bases outside the gene matches: 4. CDR3 protein: CASSSWTSGGYNEQFF. For the CDR3, the DNA is TGTGCCAGCAGCTCCTGGACTAGCGGGGGATACAATGAGCAGTTCTTC.

This clonotype was seen repeatedly, ten times or more. This sequence joins TRBV2 and TRBJ2-2; D is perhaps TRBD1 (6 bases). The ends were cut back, 5 bases at V and 6 bases at J, with 13 bases in the middle. Looked up from germline, CDR1 is SNHLY and CDR2 is FYNNEI. The CDR3 has 14 amino acids. CDR3 loop: CASSSGTPSGELFF. The CDR3 DNA reads TGTGCCAGCAGTTCCGGGACACCATCCGGGGAGCTGTTTTTT.

Judged by abundance, this clonotype is medium-sized (0.01 to 0.1%). The chain has TRBV7-9 and TRBJ1-1; D may be TRBD1 (5 bases). The CDR3 has 13 residues. The germline gives CDR1 SEHNR, CDR2 FQNEAQ (reference sequence). Trimming shortened V by 1 base and J by 8 bases, and 11 bases separated the two germline ends. The CDR3 here is CASSLEGRTEAFF. The CDR3 coding sequence is TGTGCCAGCAGCTTAGAGGGGCGAACGGAAGCTTTCTTT.

This clonotype was counted many times. The chain couples TRBV2 to TRBJ2-1; D is perhaps TRBD2 (5 bases). Germline values: CDR1 SNHLY, CDR2 FYNNEI. The CDR3 is 12 amino acids. Between the trimmed V and J ends, which lost 6 bases and 9 bases, there was a span of 12 bases. The CDR3 DNA sequence: TGTGCCAGCAGGCTAAGCGGACCTGAGCAGTTCTTC. The encoded protein is CASRLSGPEQFF. Drawing the rest from reference TRBV2 and TRBJ2-1, the complete variable domain is EPEVTQTPSHQVTQMGQEVILRCVPISNHLYFYWYRQILGQKVEFLVSFYNNEISEKSEIFDDQFSVERPDGSNFTLKIRSTKLEDSAMYFCASRLSGPEQFFGPGTRLTVL.

This clonotype was recorded at least ten times. The V gene is TRBV23-1, the J gene TRBJ2-7; TRBD1 matches at 7 bases. TRBV23-1 is identified as an open reading frame with a role that is uncertain. The CDR3 has 16 amino acids. V shed 0 bases and J 5 bases; nucleotides not matched to a gene: 10. The DNA of the CDR3 is TGCGCCAGCAGTCAATCGGGTATAAAAGGGGGCGACGAGCAGTACTTC. Translating it yields CASSQSGIKGGDEQYF.

This clonotype was seen many times. The chain has TRBV4-1 and TRBJ1-5; D is ambiguous. V was clipped by 1 base and J by 1 base, with 11 bases between them. Germline V lookup: CDR1 MGHRA, CDR2 YSYEKL. There are 16 residues in the CDR3. Written as DNA, the CDR3 is TGCGCCAGCAGCCAAGGTCCAACCTGGAGCAATCAGCCCCAGCATTTT. This translates into CASSQGPTWSNQPQHF.

Many counts were recorded for this clonotype. The genes are TRBV20-1 and TRBJ2-5; unclear D gene. The CDR3 is 14 amino acids. The germline V and J ends were trimmed by 1 base and 4 bases, with 13 bases remaining between them. Germline V gene data show CDR1 as DFQATT and CDR2 as SNEGSKA (reference sequence). CDR3 sequence: CSARVGPQVETQYF. CDR3 coding DNA: TGCAGTGCTAGAGTCGGACCCCAGGTAGAGACCCAGTACTTC.